What follows are 23 T cell receptor beta chains derived from one specimen sequenced in a study of graft-versus-host responses after intestinal transplantation. These receptors are not linked to any known antigen. Sequenced by immunoSEQ multiplex PCR; TCRdb stores in-frame clones only, minus some. Among roughly 75,000 clones listed, 91% were seen once. This specimen consisted of unstimulated CD4+ T cells sorted from spleen or lymph node cells, obtained before intestinal transplant. These receptors all stem from a human donor who received an intestinal transplant.

The rearrangement links TRBV7-9 to TRBJ2-3, with D tentatively TRBD2 (6 bases). The CDR3 has 18 amino acids. Per the germline V gene, CDR1 is SEHNR and CDR2 is FQNEAQ (reference sequence). Trimming took 4 bases from V and 0 from J, leaving 20 bases between them. The chain's CDR3 is CASSSPYRGDTSTDTQYF. Here the CDR3 DNA reads TGTGCCAGCAGCTCCCCCTATCGCGGGGATACTAGCACAGATACGCAGTATTTT.

The chain couples TRBV25-1 to TRBJ1-1; possibly TRBD1 for D (5 bases). Germline CDR1 reads MGHDK; CDR2 reads SYGVNS. This CDR3 contains 13 residues. The ends were cut back, 10 bases at V and 1 base at J, with 13 bases in the middle. The CDR3 sequence: CATTGLGNTEAFF. DNA for the CDR3: TGTGCCACTACGGGACTCGGGAACACTGAAGCTTTCTTT. Filled out from reference TRBV25-1 and TRBJ1-1, the complete variable domain reads EADIYQTPRYLVIGTGKKITLECSQTMGHDKMYWYQQDPGMELHLIHYSYGVNSTEKGDLSSESTVSRIRTEHFPLTLESARPSHTSQYLCATTGLGNTEAFFGQGTRLTVV.

The chain links TRBV4-3 to TRBJ2-3; no clear D. Trimming pared 0 bases from V and 2 bases from J, leaving 3 bases between. The CDR3 length is 13 residues. Germline CDR1 is LGHNA and CDR2 is YSLEER. The CDR3 nucleotides read TGCGCCAGCAGCCAAGACTACACAGATACGCAGTATTTT. This codes for CASSQDYTDTQYF.

The chain has TRBV7-9 and TRBJ2-7; D might be TRBD2 (5 bases). Trimming took 5 bases from V and 1 from J, leaving 12 bases between them. The CDR3 has 14 residues. Per the germline V gene, CDR1 is SEHNR and CDR2 is FQNEAQ (reference sequence). Written as DNA, the CDR3 is TGTGCCAGCAGCCCAACCGGGGTTTCCTACGAGCAGTACTTC. It encodes CASSPTGVSYEQYF.

V is TRBV7-2 and J is TRBJ1-2; D is possibly TRBD1 (6 bases). V shed 1 base and J shed 4 bases, with 7 bases lying between them. Germline V gene sequence: CDR1 SGHTA, CDR2 FQGNSA. The CDR3 is 13 amino acids. The CDR3 nucleotides are TGTGCCAGCAGCTTAGGGACAGTCTATGGCTACACCTTC. Encoded protein: CASSLGTVYGYTF.

A few counts support this clone. The V gene is TRBV4-3, the J gene TRBJ1-1, with D uncertain. CDR1 and CDR2 (germline): LGHNA, YSLEER. CDR3 length: 16 residues. V lost 1 base to trimming and J lost 2 bases, with 14 bases between them. In nucleotides, the CDR3 is TGCGCCAGCAGCCAAGGCCTAGGTCGGAGAAACACTGAAGCTTTCTTT. Protein: CASSQGLGRRNTEAFF.

V gene TRBV18 combines with J gene TRBJ2-2; possibly TRBD1 for D (6 bases). Germline-derived CDR1 and CDR2 are KGHSH and LQKENI. This CDR3 comprises 15 residues. Between the trimmed V and J ends, which lost 1 base and 5 bases, there was a span of 11 bases. The CDR3 loop reads CASSPLMDSTGELFF. CDR3 nucleotide sequence: TGTGCCAGCTCACCACTCATGGACAGTACCGGGGAGCTGTTTTTT.

The V call is TRBV6-5, the J call TRBJ1-1; 9 bases line up with TRBD1. Germline trimming cut 0 bases from V and 1 base from J; bases unmatched to any gene: 3. This CDR3 region has 16 residues. The germline V gene encodes CDR1 MNHEY and CDR2 SVGAGI. CDR3 sequence (DNA): TGTGCCAGCAGTTACTCGACAGGGGGAGGGAACACTGAAGCTTTCTTT. It is translated as CASSYSTGGGNTEAFF.

This clone was detected only once. The chain carries TRBV5-1 and TRBJ2-7; 9 bases match TRBD1. V lost 1 base to trimming and J lost 3 bases; unmatched junction nucleotides: 2. The CDR3 has 14 amino acids. CDR1 SGHRS and CDR2 YFSETQ come from the germline V gene. The CDR3 sequence is CASSLWTGVYEQYF. The DNA for the CDR3 is TGCGCCAGCAGCTTGTGGACAGGGGTCTACGAGCAGTACTTC.

V usage is TRBV7-2 and J usage is TRBJ2-1; D unresolved. The CDR3 loop spans 11 amino acids. Germline lookup yields CDR1 SGHTA and CDR2 FQGNSA. Trimming cost V 1 base and J 12 bases, with 7 bases left between them. This CDR3 reads CASSLGPMQFF. The DNA of the CDR3 is TGTGCCAGCAGCTTAGGGCCGATGCAGTTCTTC.

This clone was counted only a few times. The V gene is TRBV19, the J gene TRBJ1-4, with D possibly matching TRBD1 (6 bases). The V and J ends lost 6 bases and 0 bases respectively, with 11 bases between them. In germline, CDR1 is LNHDA, CDR2 SQIVND (reference sequence). The CDR3 runs to 15 residues. The CDR3 spells CASRNSGATNEKLFF. CDR3 sequence (DNA): TGTGCCAGTAGAAATTCAGGGGCAACTAATGAAAAACTGTTTTTT.

This chain uses TRBV30 with TRBJ2-6; 7 nucleotides agree with TRBD1. The CDR3 contains 13 residues. Germline V gene sequence: CDR1 GTSNPN, CDR2 SVGIG (reference sequence). V trimming: 3 bases; J trimming: 9 bases; junction bases outside the gene matches: 5. The CDR3: CAWSTGVGNVLTF. DNA of the CDR3: TGTGCCTGGAGCACAGGGGTCGGCAACGTCCTGACTTTC. Complete variable domain (other parts from reference TRBV30 and TRBJ2-6): SQTIHQWPATLVQPVGSPLSLECTVEGTSNPNLYWYRQAAGRGLQLLFYSVGIGQISSEVPQNLSASRPQDRQFILSSKKLLLSDSGFYLCAWSTGVGNVLTFGAGSRLTVL.

This clone has only one observation. This chain joins TRBV29-1 and TRBJ1-1; weak D call: TRBD1 (5 bases). Germline assignment: CDR1 SQVTM and CDR2 ANQGSEA. Trimming pared 7 bases from V and 3 bases from J, leaving 15 bases between. This CDR3 comprises 13 residues. CDR3 loop: CSALGAGDTEAFF. For the CDR3, the DNA is TGCAGCGCCCTTGGGGCGGGGGACACTGAAGCTTTCTTT.

The CDR3 region has the DNA TGTGCCAGCACTCCAACCCGGGGGGCAAACACTGAAGCTTTCTTT. It encodes CASTPTRGANTEAFF. The chain combines TRBV2 with TRBJ1-1, with D possibly TRBD1 on 6 matching bases. The CDR3 has 15 residues. CDR1 SNHLY and CDR2 FYNNEI come from the germline V gene. V lost 7 bases and J 2 bases, leaving 17 bases between the germline ends.

The chain joins TRBV5-1 to TRBJ2-5; 8 nucleotides align to TRBD2. Trimming at V came to 0 bases and at J to 4 bases, leaving 8 bases not matched to a gene. Germline V gives CDR1 SGHRS, CDR2 YFSETQ. The CDR3 extends over 16 amino acids. As DNA, the CDR3 is TGCGCCAGCAGCTTGGGGTCGGGGGGGTCTCGAGAGACCCAGTACTTC. Amino acids: CASSLGSGGSRETQYF.

The gene calls are TRBV21-1 and TRBJ1-2; TRBD1, the D gene given by the table, was not confirmed from the DNA. TRBV21-1 is a recognized pseudogene. The CDR3 loop spans 16 amino acids. CDR3 region: CASSKEIGRALRGYTF. In nucleotides, the CDR3 is TGTGCCAGCAGCAAAGAAATAGGCAGGGCCCTTCGAGGCTACACCTTC.

The chain recombines TRBV9 with TRBJ2-5; 7 nucleotides agree with TRBD2. Unmatched junction bases numbered 4, after V lost 0 bases and J lost 2 bases. Germline V gene sequence: CDR1 SGDLS, CDR2 YYNGEE. CDR3 length: 15 residues. CDR3 in amino acids: CASSVVVGGQETQYF. CDR3 bases: TGTGCCAGCAGCGTAGTGGTCGGGGGGCAAGAGACCCAGTACTTC.

The J gene is TRBJ2-3, the V gene TRBV10-3; weak D call: TRBD2 (6 bases). V was shortened by 10 bases and J by 3 bases, with 17 bases between the two germline ends. CDR3 length: 14 residues. Germline CDR1 and CDR2: ENHRY and SYGVKD. The CDR3 DNA is TGTGCCACTCAGTCTGGGACTTTGACAGATACGCAGTATTTT. This translates into CATQSGTLTDTQYF.

V usage is TRBV9 and J usage is TRBJ2-3, with TRBD1 matching 7 bases. The CDR3 length is 17 residues. J lost 4 bases, V lost 0 bases, and 11 bases had no gene match. Germline V gives CDR1 SGDLS, CDR2 YYNGEE. CDR3 sequence (DNA): TGTGCCAGCAGCGTAGATTCCCCACACAGGGGATCAGATACGCAGTATTTT. It codes for CASSVDSPHRGSDTQYF.

V is TRBV9 and J is TRBJ1-2; 8 bases fit TRBD1. The CDR3 runs to 14 residues. CDR1 and CDR2 (germline): SGDLS, YYNGEE. The junction had 6 bases not matched to a gene; V was cut back by 2 bases and J by 6 bases. The CDR3 DNA follows: TGTGCCAGCAGCGTCCAACAACAGGGGGATGGCTACACCTTC. Translated, it gives CASSVQQQGDGYTF.

The chain has TRBV19 and TRBJ1-5; no clear D. Germline-derived CDR1 and CDR2 are LNHDA and SQIVND (reference sequence). This CDR3 spans 14 amino acids. Trimming took 7 bases from V and 4 from J, leaving 14 bases between them. CDR3 sequence reads: CASTGWPPNQPQHF. The CDR3 DNA sequence: TGTGCCAGTACGGGGTGGCCCCCTAATCAGCCCCAGCATTTT.

V usage is TRBV28 and J usage is TRBJ2-7; 7 bases are shared with TRBD1. The germline gives CDR1 MDHEN, CDR2 SYDVKM. The junction had 6 bases not matched to a gene; V was cut back by 1 base and J by 3 bases. The CDR3 runs 15 residues. DNA of the CDR3: TGTGCCAGCAGTTTATCAGTCAGGGGGTACTACGAGCAGTACTTC. Its protein product is CASSLSVRGYYEQYF.

This clone was detected only a few times. The chain combines TRBV6-5 with TRBJ1-4, with 8 bases matching TRBD1. Germline lookup yields CDR1 MNHEY and CDR2 SVGAGI. The CDR3 totals 15 residues. J was trimmed by 7 bases and V by 0 bases; bases with no gene match: 4. CDR3 sequence: CASSYSNRGSEKLFF. The CDR3 DNA reads as TGTGCCAGCAGTTACTCAAACAGGGGGAGTGAAAAACTGTTTTTT.